This TCR beta chain is drawn from a study of shared clonotypes between healthy human individuals. As to this clone: Its antigen is still unknown.

Broader study findings: Inspection by rarefaction showed sorted-subset sequencing to be incomplete despite large depth. When compared with the clonotypes that were shared by all four sorted-subset donors, the non-shared clonotypes turned out to have lower generation probabilities.

The junction had 4 bases not matched to a gene; V was cut back by 4 bases and J by 5 bases. In germline, CDR1 is SGHAT, CDR2 FQNNGV. The CDR3 extends over 14 amino acids. The run depth of the assay was deep. Sorted-subset replicate PCRs used 200 ng DNA, about 30,000 T cell genomes. The protocol was immunoSEQ multiplex PCR, while the TCRdb copy is restricted to in-frame clones and leaves out a portion. Of a few million clones in the sample, 92% are singletons; the top ten hold around 0.38%. This TCR was recovered from a man younger than 35 in good health. Some clones in this sample may be carry-over from other donors' samples. Sequenced material: naive CD4+ T cells from PBMCs. Noted subset: CD45RA+ positively selected. The chain links TRBV11-2 to TRBJ2-2; 7 nucleotides align to TRBD1. The CDR3 reads CASSSNRGTGELFF. CDR3 in DNA: TGTGCCAGCAGCTCCAACAGGGGAACCGGGGAGCTGTTTTTT.